Ten or more counts support the clone carrying this T cell receptor (beta chain). This CDR3 region has 13 residues. Trimming stripped 5 bases from V and 3 bases from J, with 10 bases between. Germline V gives CDR1 MNHEY, CDR2 SVGEGT. Every sequencing run generated over 170 million TCR-beta sequences from 15-18 subjects. TCRdb recomputed calls from the 5' RACE reads with MiXCR, one row per CDR3 protein. The profile covers 80,000 to 100,000 distinct CDR3 sequences, with roughly 3.2% appearing a single time and less than 3.5% taken by the ten largest. These data belong to a study of neurological immune-mediated disorders.

The specimen was PBMCs. The clonotype originates from a woman aged 50 to 60 with multiple sclerosis. This chain joins TRBV6-2 or TRBV6-3 and TRBJ1-1, with D hard to call. DNA for the CDR3: TGTGCCAGCAGTCACGAGGATTACACTGAAGCTTTCTTT. Its protein is CASSHEDYTEAFF.